The 20 T cell receptor beta chains below come from one sample, sequenced in a study of T-cell reconstitution after alpha-beta-depleted transplantation in children. Preparation of the TCRbeta library used unique molecular identifiers. TCRdb redid the calling of the PCR reads with MiXCR, one entry per CDR3 protein. The data contain around 440,000 distinct CDR3 sequences, around 16% of them singletons. The sequenced sample was PBMCs, mostly from graft donor cells, obtained 360 days after TCRalphabeta/CD19-depleted stem cell transplant. The receptors were sampled from a boy less than two years old who had a stem cell transplant for Wiskott-Aldrich syndrome, so the T cells may come from the graft donor.

This clonotype was detected a few times. The chain employs TRBV20-1 and TRBJ2-3, with D perhaps matching TRBD2 (6 bases). Looked up from germline, CDR1 is DFQATT and CDR2 is SNEGSKA (reference sequence). With 0 bases removed from V and 3 bases from J, the gap between germline ends came to 28 bases. The CDR3 runs 20 residues. Here the CDR3 DNA reads TGCAGTGCTAGAGATCATTCGGCTAGCGTGTCGGAAAGGACTACAGATACGCAGTATTTT. Translated: CSARDHSASVSERTTDTQYF.

This clonotype was seen a handful of times. The chain combines TRBV10-2 with TRBJ2-2; tentative D call: TRBD1 (5 bases). This CDR3 region has 11 residues. The germline gives CDR1 WSHSY, CDR2 SAAADI. V was shortened by 7 bases and J by 8 bases, with 8 bases between the two germline ends. The CDR3 spells CASTRVGELFF. CDR3 nucleotides: TGCGCCAGCACCAGGGTGGGGGAGCTGTTTTTT.

The chain carries TRBV12-3 or TRBV12-4 and TRBJ1-4; D is uncertain. The germline V and J ends were trimmed by 1 base and 8 bases, with 8 bases remaining between them. The CDR3 is made up of 13 amino acids. CDR3 in amino acids: CASSLGKVEKLFF. The CDR3 DNA follows: TGTGCCAGCAGTTTAGGGAAGGTCGAAAAACTGTTTTTT.

For this clonotype: One junction end does not reproduce the germline sequence, and a read error may be involved. The chain combines TRBV12-3 or TRBV12-4 with TRBJ2-1, with 7 nucleotides matching TRBD2. The CDR3 sequence is 13 residues long. In DNA form, the CDR3 reads TGTGCCAGCAGAGGAGGGGAGGGCGGGGTGCAGCTCTTC. Translating it yields CASRGGEGGVQLF.

This clonotype was counted at least ten times. V is TRBV18 and J is TRBJ2-7; TRBD2 aligns across 8 bases. Losses at the gene ends were 8 bases for V and 2 bases for J; bases not matched to a gene: 5. CDR1 is KGHSH, CDR2 LQKENI, per germline. This CDR3 is 13 amino acids long. Written as DNA, the CDR3 is TGTGCCAGCAGCCCGGGGGGGCCCTACGAGCAGTACTTC. It translates to CASSPGGPYEQYF.

V usage is TRBV6-5 and J usage is TRBJ1-5, with D unresolved. Germline CDR1 and CDR2: MNHEY and SVGAGI. Trimming shortened V by 6 bases and J by 0 bases, and 12 bases separated the two germline ends. The CDR3 has 15 amino acids. The CDR3 spells CASSWAQYSNQPQHF. CDR3 sequence (DNA): TGTGCCAGCAGCTGGGCACAGTATAGCAATCAGCCCCAGCATTTT.

CDR3: CASSTQAGGYNEQFF. The CDR3 nucleotides read TGTGCCAGCAGCACCCAAGCGGGAGGGTACAATGAGCAGTTCTTC. This chain links TRBV7-2 with TRBJ2-1, with 10 positions matching TRBD2. CDR1 is SGHTA and CDR2 is FQGNSA in the germline V gene. V trimming: 5 bases; J trimming: 4 bases; junction bases outside the gene matches: 5. This CDR3 spans 15 amino acids.

V usage is TRBV6-2 or TRBV6-3 and J usage is TRBJ2-7; D is unclear. Germline V gives CDR1 MNHEY, CDR2 SVGEGT. V lost 0 bases to trimming and J lost 3 bases, with 9 bases between them. The CDR3 loop spans 14 amino acids. The CDR3 is CASSYSRGDYEQYF. The DNA for the CDR3 is TGTGCCAGCAGTTACTCGCGAGGAGACTACGAGCAGTACTTC.

CDR3 sequence (DNA): TGTGCCAGCAGCTTGAAACCCTCAGATACGCAGTATTTT. Translated, it gives CASSLKPSDTQYF. This chain joins TRBV5-6 and TRBJ2-3; unclear D gene. The CDR3 is 13 amino acids. Germline CDR1 is SGHDT and CDR2 is YYEEEE. Trimming left V 1 base short and J 4 bases short, with 7 bases between.

The rearrangement uses TRBV11-1 and TRBJ1-4; D is uncertain. The CDR3 sequence is 12 residues long. Per germline, CDR1 SGHAT and CDR2 FQDESV (reference sequence). Trimming took 6 bases from V and 5 from J, leaving 7 bases between them. CDR3 sequence: CASRPLNEKLFF. CDR3 nucleotides: TGTGCCAGCAGACCACTAAATGAAAAACTGTTTTTT.

In its sample, this clonotype was seen many times. V is TRBV18 and J is TRBJ2-2; D unresolved. V lost 3 bases and J 2 bases, leaving 4 bases between the germline ends. Per the germline V gene, CDR1 is KGHSH and CDR2 is LQKENI. The CDR3 is made up of 13 amino acids. The CDR3 DNA is TGTGCCAGCTCACCTCCCAACACCGGGGAGCTGTTTTTT. This sequence encodes CASSPPNTGELFF.

In this sample, this clonotype turned up a few times. J is TRBJ2-5 and V is TRBV12-3 or TRBV12-4, with a weak D call TRBD1 (5 bases). The CDR3 consists of 15 residues. V lost 5 bases and J 5 bases, leaving 18 bases between the germline ends. DNA for the CDR3: TGTGCCAGCAGTCCTGGTTTAAGGGGAACGGAGACCCAGTACTTC. Its translation is CASSPGLRGTETQYF.

The chain carries TRBV20-1 and TRBJ2-5; TRBD2 matches at 11 bases. The CDR3 extends over 13 amino acids. Germline trimming cut 6 bases from V and 7 bases from J; bases unmatched to any gene: 7. Looked up from germline, CDR1 is DFQATT and CDR2 is SNEGSKA (reference sequence). CDR3 nucleotides: TGCAGTGCGAATAGCGGGAGGGCCGGGACCCAGTACTTC. Amino acid sequence: CSANSGRAGTQYF.

This clonotype occurred a few times. The chain recombines TRBV10-3 with TRBJ2-7; TRBD1 matches 10 bases. This CDR3 contains 15 residues. Per the germline V gene, CDR1 is ENHRY and CDR2 is SYGVKD. V lost 6 bases and J lost 5; bases outside the gene matches: 10. CDR3 residues: CAIRPDRGRRNEQYF. In DNA form, the CDR3 reads TGTGCCATCAGGCCAGACAGGGGGCGTCGAAACGAGCAGTACTTC.

This clonotype appeared a few times. V usage is TRBV30 and J usage is TRBJ2-7; no definite D call. V was shortened by 1 base and J by 5 bases, with 3 bases between the two germline ends. In germline, CDR1 is GTSNPN, CDR2 SVGIG (reference sequence). The CDR3 runs to 10 residues. CDR3 bases: TGTGCCTGGAGTGCGGACGAGCAGTACTTC. Amino acids: CAWSADEQYF.

V gene TRBV12-3 or TRBV12-4 combines with J gene TRBJ2-3; 8 bases agree with TRBD2. The CDR3 is 15 amino acids. V was pared by 6 bases and J by 3 bases, with 8 bases of the junction left unmatched. The CDR3 DNA is TGTGCCAGCAGATTTCGGGGGACTAGTACAGATACGCAGTATTTT. Its protein is CASRFRGTSTDTQYF.

The chain joins TRBV5-5 to TRBJ2-7; D is undetermined. The CDR3 contains 16 residues. V was shortened by 4 bases and J by 2 bases, with 19 bases between the two germline ends. CDR1 is SGHKS, CDR2 YYEKEE, per germline (reference sequence). This chain's CDR3 is CASSHPRTVVAYEQYF. The CDR3 DNA reads TGTGCCAGCAGCCATCCCCGGACGGTGGTGGCCTACGAGCAGTACTTC.

The chain links TRBV12-3 or TRBV12-4 to TRBJ2-1; the D is unclear. The CDR3 runs 13 residues. V lost 4 bases and J lost 6, with 10 bases in between. As DNA, the CDR3 is TGTGCCAGCAGTTCCCGTCGGTCCAATGAGCAGTTCTTC. It encodes CASSSRRSNEQFF.

This clonotype turned up a few times. The chain combines TRBV4-2 with TRBJ2-1; no reliable D call. This CDR3 comprises 16 residues. Germline CDR1 LGHNA, CDR2 YNFKEQ. V shed 1 base and J shed 5 bases, with 15 bases lying between them. CDR3 sequence reads: CASSQVTGLRNNEQFF. DNA of the CDR3: TGTGCCAGCAGCCAAGTTACCGGATTACGGAACAATGAGCAGTTCTTC.

The chain is built from TRBV20-1 and TRBJ1-1; no clear D. V lost 0 bases and J 1 base, leaving 6 bases between the germline ends. The CDR3 totals 13 residues. CDR1 and CDR2 from the germline V gene are DFQATT and SNEGSKA (reference sequence). The CDR3, as DNA: TGCAGTGCTAGAGACAGGTCGAACACTGAAGCTTTCTTT. This encodes CSARDRSNTEAFF.